This entry features one TCR beta chain sequence. These data come from a study of T cells expressing NK-cell markers. TCRdb re-called the 5' RACE reads, yielding one record per CDR3 amino acid sequence without DNA. The table for this sample gives 500,000 to 700,000 distinct CDR3 sequences. This CDR3 is built from 17 residues. From germline, CDR1 is SGHRS and CDR2 YFSETQ. The clonotype originates from a man aged 18-30 years in good health. The sequenced material came from blood T cells: a sorted CD56 or NKG2C T cell subset, CD4+ or CD8+ T cells, or bulk PBMC T cells (not recorded which). This sequence joins TRBV5-1 and TRBJ1-1; TCRdb reports TRBD1, a call that lacks DNA to check it against. This chain's CDR3 is CASSLRMGGHSNTEAFF.